Listed below are T cell receptor beta chains from one sample, sequenced in a study of OX40 agonist ivuxolimab in advanced cancers. The method was immunoSEQ multiplex PCR; TCRdb's version includes in-frame clones alone and lacks a portion of them. The sample records fewer than 70,000 clones, around 88% being singletons. The sample in question was CD4+ or CD8+ T cells sorted from blood, obtained in a trial of the OX40 agonist ivuxolimab. These receptors originate from an adult with an advanced solid tumor such as melanoma, head and neck, liver or kidney cancer. CDR3s include the opening cysteine and the closing phenylalanine or tryptophan. The order of the fields is CDR3 protein, CDR3 DNA, V gene, J gene, D gene, clone size, CDR3 length. D genes are given only for firm matches. Expanded clones are given a class, and other clones once, few, many or no size at all.

CDR3: CAWRAGGPGKTQYF
DNA: TGTGCCTGGAGAGCGGGAGGGCCGGGGAAGACCCAGTACTTC
V: TRBV30
J: TRBJ2-5
D: TRBD2
size: -
length: 14

CDR3: CASSWGLASSYEQYF
DNA: TGCGCCAGCAGCTGGGGACTAGCGAGCTCCTACGAGCAGTACTTC
V: TRBV5-1
J: TRBJ2-7
D: TRBD2
size: -
length: 15

CDR3: CASSEGLGRPYTF
DNA: TGTGCCAGCAGTGAGGGCCTCGGCAGGCCCTACACCTTC
V: TRBV25-1
J: TRBJ1-2
D: -
size: -
length: 13

CDR3: CAISTWTQNNNEQFF
DNA: TGTGCCATCAGTACTTGGACCCAAAACAACAATGAGCAGTTCTTC
V: TRBV10-3
J: TRBJ2-1
D: -
size: -
length: 15

CDR3: CASSLAGAEETQYF
DNA: TGTGCCAGCAGCTTAGCGGGGGCCGAGGAGACCCAGTACTTC
V: TRBV7-6
J: TRBJ2-5
D: -
size: -
length: 14

CDR3: CAWSVGGPNQPQHF
DNA: TGTGCCTGGAGTGTAGGGGGGCCGAATCAGCCCCAGCATTTT
V: TRBV30
J: TRBJ1-5
D: -
size: -
length: 14

CDR3: CASSIDWDRDGTDTQYF
DNA: TGTGCCAGCAGCATAGATTGGGACAGGGATGGCACAGATACGCAGTATTTT
V: TRBV9
J: TRBJ2-3
D: TRBD1
size: -
length: 17

CDR3: CAWDRGSNEQYF
DNA: TGTGCCTGGGACAGGGGGTCGAACGAGCAGTACTTC
V: TRBV30
J: TRBJ2-7
D: TRBD1
size: -
length: 12

CDR3: CAISEFDSEGVYGYTF
DNA: TGTGCCATCAGTGAGTTTGACTCCGAGGGGGTCTATGGCTACACCTTC
V: TRBV10-3
J: TRBJ1-2
D: -
size: -
length: 16

CDR3: CASSTQGLPGYTF
DNA: TGTGCCAGCAGTACACAGGGTTTACCTGGCTACACCTTC
V: TRBV6-5
J: TRBJ1-2
D: -
size: -
length: 13

CDR3: CASRAGGPGEQYF
DNA: TGTGCCAGTCGAGCGGGAGGGCCAGGCGAGCAGTACTTC
V: TRBV28
J: TRBJ2-7
D: TRBD2
size: -
length: 13

CDR3: CASSYSRLAYEQYF
DNA: TGTGCCAGCAGTTACTCCAGGTTAGCCTACGAGCAGTACTTC
V: TRBV6-5
J: TRBJ2-7
D: -
size: -
length: 14

CDR3: CASSYDAVRETQYF
DNA: TGTGCCAGCAGTTACGACGCGGTGAGGGAGACCCAGTACTTC
V: TRBV6-5
J: TRBJ2-5
D: -
size: -
length: 14

CDR3: CASSYNGGQLNEQFF
DNA: TGTGCCAGCAGTTATAATGGAGGTCAGTTGAATGAGCAGTTCTTC
V: TRBV6-6
J: TRBJ2-1
D: -
size: -
length: 15

CDR3: CASSTRLAISSYNEQFF
DNA: TGTGCCAGCAGTACCCGACTAGCGATAAGCTCCTACAATGAGCAGTTCTTC
V: TRBV27
J: TRBJ2-1
D: TRBD2
size: -
length: 17

CDR3: CASSVLSGSNEQFF
DNA: TGTGCCAGCAGCGTATTAAGCGGGAGCAATGAGCAGTTCTTC
V: TRBV9
J: TRBJ2-1
D: TRBD2
size: -
length: 14

CDR3: CSARDNEQFF
DNA: TGCAGTGCTAGAGACAATGAGCAGTTCTTC
V: TRBV20-1
J: TRBJ2-1
D: -
size: -
length: 10

CDR3: CSVEVTGRDYGYTF
DNA: TGCAGCGTTGAGGTCACGGGGAGAGACTATGGCTACACCTTC
V: TRBV29-1
J: TRBJ1-2
D: -
size: -
length: 14

CDR3: CASSLGGLAGFTNTGELFF
DNA: TGTGCCAGCAGCCTTGGAGGACTAGCGGGGTTCACGAACACCGGGGAGCTGTTTTTT
V: TRBV7-9
J: TRBJ2-2
D: TRBD2
size: -
length: 19

CDR3: CASKPGQNNSPLHF
DNA: TGTGCCAGCAAGCCGGGACAGAATAATTCACCCCTCCACTTT
V: TRBV6-5
J: TRBJ1-6
D: TRBD1
size: -
length: 14

CDR3: CATHGGVSFTEAFF
DNA: TGTGCCACCCATGGGGGAGTTAGTTTTACTGAAGCTTTCTTT
V: TRBV19
J: TRBJ1-1
D: -
size: -
length: 14

CDR3: CASSETGQPSNYGYTF
DNA: TGTGCCAGCAGTGAAACGGGACAGCCCTCTAACTATGGCTACACCTTC
V: TRBV6-1
J: TRBJ1-2
D: TRBD1
size: few
length: 16

CDR3: CAWSVRGTSNNEQFF
DNA: TGTGCCTGGAGTGTACGAGGGACTAGTAACAATGAGCAGTTCTTC
V: TRBV30
J: TRBJ2-1
D: TRBD2
size: -
length: 15

CDR3: CASSGQGWNEQFF
DNA: TGTGCCAGCAGTGGACAGGGTTGGAATGAGCAGTTCTTC
V: TRBV5-5
J: TRBJ2-1
D: TRBD1
size: -
length: 13

CDR3: CASSPITSWDTGELFF
DNA: TGTGCCAGCTCACCAATCACTAGCTGGGACACCGGGGAGCTGTTTTTT
V: TRBV18
J: TRBJ2-2
D: -
size: -
length: 16

CDR3: CAIKSGREYEQYF
DNA: TGTGCCATCAAAAGCGGGAGGGAGTACGAGCAGTACTTC
V: TRBV10-3
J: TRBJ2-7
D: TRBD2
size: -
length: 13

CDR3: CASSLVVGKIKETQYF
DNA: TGTGCCAGCAGCTTAGTCGTAGGGAAAATAAAAGAGACCCAGTACTTC
V: TRBV7-8
J: TRBJ2-5
D: -
size: once
length: 16

CDR3: CASSLDSEQFF
DNA: TGTGCCAGCAGCCTTGACAGTGAGCAGTTCTTC
V: TRBV6-5
J: TRBJ2-1
D: -
size: -
length: 11

CDR3: CASSLGGFDQETQYF
DNA: TGCGCCAGCAGCTTAGGGGGGTTCGATCAAGAGACCCAGTACTTC
V: TRBV5-1
J: TRBJ2-5
D: -
size: once
length: 15

CDR3: CAPRPAPSPHRRNEQYF
DNA: TGTGCCCCCAGACCAGCCCCAAGCCCTCACCGGAGGAACGAGCAGTACTTC
V: TRBV7-4
J: TRBJ2-7
D: -
size: -
length: 17

CDR3: CAWNFGVGNEKLFF
DNA: TGTGCCTGGAATTTTGGGGTCGGTAATGAAAAACTGTTTTTT
V: TRBV30
J: TRBJ1-4
D: -
size: -
length: 14

CDR3: CATSRGPGENNEQFF
DNA: TGTGCCACCAGCAGGGGGCCTGGGGAGAACAATGAGCAGTTCTTC
V: TRBV15
J: TRBJ2-1
D: -
size: -
length: 15

CDR3: CASSQVGLSRGGRPGELFF
DNA: TGCGCCAGCAGCCAAGTAGGGCTTTCCAGGGGGGGTCGCCCCGGGGAGCTGTTTTTT
V: TRBV4-1
J: TRBJ2-2
D: -
size: -
length: 19

CDR3: CATSRGTSGSGGYEQYF
DNA: TGTGCCACCAGCAGAGGGACTAGCGGGAGCGGGGGCTACGAGCAGTACTTC
V: TRBV15
J: TRBJ2-7
D: TRBD2
size: few
length: 17

CDR3: CASSGVTGIGSGNTIYF
DNA: TGTGCCAGCAGTGGGGTGACAGGGATCGGATCTGGAAACACCATATATTTT
V: TRBV28
J: TRBJ1-3
D: TRBD1
size: -
length: 17

CDR3: CASSLGQGAYEQYF
DNA: TGTGCCAGCAGCTTAGGGCAGGGGGCCTACGAGCAGTACTTC
V: TRBV11-3
J: TRBJ2-7
D: TRBD1
size: -
length: 14

CDR3: CASSLRGDYGYTF
DNA: TGTGCCAGCAGCTTGCGGGGGGACTATGGCTACACCTTC
V: TRBV5-5
J: TRBJ1-2
D: -
size: -
length: 13

CDR3: CATRLGTAVYEQYF
DNA: TGTGCCACAAGACTGGGGACAGCGGTCTACGAGCAGTACTTC
V: TRBV27
J: TRBJ2-7
D: TRBD1
size: -
length: 14

CDR3: CASSRLAGQETQYF
DNA: TGTGCCAGCAGCCGACTAGCGGGGCAAGAGACCCAGTACTTC
V: TRBV28
J: TRBJ2-5
D: TRBD2
size: -
length: 14

CDR3: CASSPGGGASYEQYF
DNA: TGTGCCAGCAGCCCAGGAGGAGGGGCCTCCTACGAGCAGTACTTC
V: TRBV5-6
J: TRBJ2-7
D: -
size: -
length: 15

CDR3: CASSTPPQGQLLSEQFF
DNA: TGTGCCAGTAGTACACCCCCCCAGGGGCAGCTTCTAAGTGAGCAGTTCTTC
V: TRBV19
J: TRBJ2-1
D: -
size: -
length: 17

CDR3: CASSYATSGRANEQFF
DNA: TGTGCCAGCAGTTACGCGACTAGCGGGAGGGCCAATGAGCAGTTCTTC
V: TRBV6-6
J: TRBJ2-1
D: TRBD2
size: -
length: 16

CDR3: CSVGTSGFTDTQYF
DNA: TGCAGCGTTGGGACTAGCGGATTCACAGATACGCAGTATTTT
V: TRBV29-1
J: TRBJ2-3
D: TRBD2
size: -
length: 14

CDR3: CASRGTRPGELFF
DNA: TGTGCCAGCCGGGGCACCCGCCCCGGGGAGCTGTTTTTT
V: TRBV28
J: TRBJ2-2
D: -
size: -
length: 13

CDR3: CASSPAPGRTDTQYF
DNA: TGTGCCAGCAGCCCCGCCCCGGGGCGCACAGATACGCAGTATTTT
V: TRBV7-6
J: TRBJ2-3
D: -
size: -
length: 15

CDR3: CASSPPSTANYGYTF
DNA: TGTGCCAGCAGCCCTCCTTCGACAGCTAACTATGGCTACACCTTC
V: TRBV5-6
J: TRBJ1-2
D: -
size: once
length: 15

CDR3: CASHLGLSSQETQYF
DNA: TGCGCCAGTCATCTGGGACTAAGTAGCCAAGAGACCCAGTACTTC
V: TRBV5-1
J: TRBJ2-5
D: TRBD2
size: -
length: 15